A single sample gave rise to the 14 T cell receptor beta chains below, sequenced in a study of OX40 agonist ivuxolimab in advanced cancers. Assay used: immunoSEQ multiplex PCR; TCRdb lists only in-frame clones, some missing. The repertoire consists of under 95,000 clones, with 87% occurring once and the leading ten covering roughly 1.5%. The sequencing used CD4+ or CD8+ T cells sorted from blood, collected in a trial of the OX40 agonist ivuxolimab. The receptors come from an adult with an advanced solid tumor such as melanoma, head and neck, liver or kidney cancer.

This rearrangement joins TRBV9 to TRBJ1-6; possible D gene TRBD1, 5 bases. CDR1 and CDR2 (germline): SGDLS, YYNGEE. Trimming cost V 0 bases and J 8 bases, with 9 bases left between them. The length of the CDR3 is 14 residues. CDR3 nucleotides: TGTGCCAGCAGCGTAGGCAGGGCCGATTCACCCCTCCACTTT. Its protein product is CASSVGRADSPLHF.

The V and J genes are TRBV7-9 and TRBJ2-7, with TRBD1 as a possible D gene (6 bases). Trimming pared 1 base from V and 2 bases from J, leaving 12 bases between. Germline-derived CDR1 and CDR2 are SEHNR and FQNEAQ (reference sequence). CDR3 length equals 15 residues. CDR3 region: CASSLGGQPPYEQYF. The CDR3, as DNA: TGTGCCAGCAGCTTAGGAGGACAGCCACCCTACGAGCAGTACTTC. The full variable domain, completed using reference TRBV7-9 and TRBJ2-7, is DTGVSQNPRHKITKRGQNVTFRCDPISEHNRLYWYRQTLGQGPEFLTYFQNEAQLEKSRLLSDRFSAERPKGSFSTLEIQRTEQGDSAMYLCASSLGGQPPYEQYFGPGTRLTVT.

J is TRBJ2-1 and V is TRBV6-4, with 10 bases that match TRBD2. CDR1 MRHNA and CDR2 SNTAGT come from the germline V gene. V trimming: 4 bases; J trimming: 8 bases; junction bases outside the gene matches: 5. The CDR3 runs 14 residues. For the CDR3, the DNA is TGTGCCAGCAGTGCCAGCGGGGGGGCCGATGAGCAGTTCTTC. Protein product: CASSASGGADEQFF.

The V and J genes are TRBV12-5 and TRBJ1-2; D not resolved. There are 13 residues in the CDR3. Trimming left V 7 bases short and J 8 bases short, with 17 bases between. Per germline, CDR1 LGHNT and CDR2 FRNRAP. CDR3 in DNA: TGTGCTAGTGTCGCGCTAAGGATCCGCGGCTACACCTTC. Translating it yields CASVALRIRGYTF. The whole variable domain, filled in from reference TRBV12-5 and TRBJ1-2, reads DARVTQTPRHKVTEMGQEVTMRCQPILGHNTVFWYRQTMMQGLELLAYFRNRAPLDDSGMPKDRFSAEMPDATLATLKIQPSEPRDSAVYFCASVALRIRGYTFGSGTRLTVV.

The chain links TRBV7-3 to TRBJ2-3, with TRBD2 matching 8 bases. The J segment lost 5 bases and the V segment lost 4 bases, leaving 8 bases of the junction unmatched. This CDR3 region has 15 residues. The V gene's germline CDR1 is SGHTA and CDR2 FQGTGA. In DNA, the CDR3 is TGTGCCAGCAGCTCCCTTGGACTAGCCCGAGATACGCAGTATTTT. Translated, it gives CASSSLGLARDTQYF.

The chain is built from TRBV7-3 and TRBJ2-1; D uncertain. Trimming pared 4 bases from V and 6 bases from J, leaving 10 bases between. Germline V gene lookup returns CDR1 SGHTA and CDR2 FQGTGA. This CDR3 is built from 13 residues. This CDR3 reads CASSWVHANEQFF. The DNA for the CDR3 is TGTGCCAGCAGCTGGGTGCACGCCAATGAGCAGTTCTTC.

Concerning this clone: Other nucleotide sequences in the sample specify the same CDR3. The CDR3 is CASSVYEQYF. The CDR3 DNA reads as TGTGCCAGCAGTGTATACGAGCAGTACTTC. The chain links TRBV6-1 to TRBJ2-7; D gene unclear. V was cut by 4 bases and J by 4 bases, with 2 bases left in between. CDR1 MNHNS and CDR2 SASEGT come from the germline V gene. The CDR3 has 10 amino acids.

This clone appeared a single time. The chain is built from TRBV9 and TRBJ2-3; no firm D call. Trimming took 2 bases from V and 1 from J, leaving 8 bases between them. The length of the CDR3 is 14 residues. Germline CDR1 SGDLS, CDR2 YYNGEE. The CDR3 bases are TGTGCCAGCAGCGTTAACCCGCGCACAGATACGCAGTATTTT. Its translation: CASSVNPRTDTQYF. Full variable domain (rest looked up from reference TRBV9 and TRBJ2-3): DSGVTQTPKHLITATGQRVTLRCSPRSGDLSVYWYQQSLDQGLQFLIQYYNGEERAKGNILERFSAQQFPDLHSELNLSSLELGDSALYFCASSVNPRTDTQYFGPGTRLTVL.

The chain employs TRBV6-6 and TRBJ2-5; TRBD2 matches at 7 bases. The CDR3 has 14 residues. J gave up 1 base and V 6 bases, and 5 bases lay outside the gene matches. Germline CDR1 MNHNY, CDR2 SVGAGI (reference sequence). The CDR3 DNA is TGTGCCAGCAGCCCAAGGACTAGCCAAGAGACCCAGTACTTC. It is translated as CASSPRTSQETQYF.

The rearrangement links TRBV16 to TRBJ2-7; D remains unclear. CDR3 length: 14 residues. V lost 2 bases, J lost 2 bases, and 10 bases lay in between. The germline gives CDR1 KGHSY, CDR2 FQNENV. The CDR3 region is CASSQGAGPYEQYF. The CDR3 DNA reads as TGTGCCAGCAGCCAAGGTGCCGGACCCTACGAGCAGTACTTC.

This clone was recorded a few times. The rearrangement joins TRBV20-1 to TRBJ2-1, with 11 nucleotides matching TRBD2. Germline V gene lookup returns CDR1 DFQATT and CDR2 SNEGSKA (reference sequence). The CDR3 is made up of 11 amino acids. The CDR3 region has the DNA TGCGGTAGCGGGAGGGCCACTGAGCAGTTCTTC. It yields the protein CGSGRATEQFF.

V gene TRBV19 combines with J gene TRBJ2-3; 8 positions agree with TRBD2. Germline CDR1 LNHDA, CDR2 SQIVND (reference sequence). Losses at the gene ends were 3 bases for V and 1 base for J; bases not matched to a gene: 3. This CDR3 is 15 amino acids long. CDR3 nucleotides: TGTGCCAGTAGTATCGCTAGCGGGCGCACAGATACGCAGTATTTT. Encoded protein: CASSIASGRTDTQYF. Complete variable domain (other parts from reference TRBV19 and TRBJ2-3): DGGITQSPKYLFRKEGQNVTLSCEQNLNHDAMYWYRQDPGQGLRLIYYSQIVNDFQKGDIAEGYSVSREKKESFPLTVTSAQKNPTAFYLCASSIASGRTDTQYFGPGTRLTVL.

With respect to this clone: The junction departs from germline at one end; a sequencing error may be responsible. This chain joins TRBV5-6 and TRBJ1-6; D gene uncertain. Germline loops: CDR1 SGHDT, CDR2 YYEEEE. This CDR3 spans 14 amino acids. CDR3 loop: CASSGDTHNSPPHF. DNA of the CDR3: TGTGCCAGCAGCGGAGACACCCATAATTCACCCCCCCACTTT.

The chain combines TRBV7-8 with TRBJ1-6; D is unresolved. The germline gives CDR1 SGHVS, CDR2 FQNEAQ. V was pared by 4 bases and J by 7 bases, with 11 bases between. There are 14 residues in the CDR3. CDR3 sequence: CASSSLTQNSPLHF. The DNA of the CDR3 is TGTGCCAGCAGCTCCTTAACCCAGAATTCACCCCTCCACTTT.